The rows below give T cell receptor beta chains drawn from one sample of a study of T cell changes during pregnancy in multiple sclerosis. The protocol was immunoSEQ multiplex PCR, while the TCRdb copy is restricted to in-frame clones and leaves out a portion. The sample holds about 120,000 clones, approximately 94% seen once. This sample comprised peripheral blood, obtained before pregnancy. These receptors were collected from a female donor with multiple sclerosis, enrolled in a pregnancy study. Each CDR3 is given with its conserved first and last residue. D genes are given only for firm matches. Some rows mark clone size as missing; the rest say once, few, many or name a class of expanded clone.

>-|TRBV29-1|TRBJ1-3|TRBD1
CSVTHRGLNSGNTIYF
TGCAGCGTGACTCACAGGGGCCTAAACTCTGGAAACACCATATATTTT
>-|TRBV19|TRBJ2-1|TRBD1
CASRVGQGYNEQFF
TGTGCCAGTAGGGTCGGACAGGGCTACAATGAGCAGTTCTTC
>-|TRBV28|TRBJ1-2|TRBD1
CASSLLRQGMGYGYTF
TGTGCCAGCAGTTTACTCAGACAGGGGATGGGCTATGGCTACACCTTC
>-|TRBV6-6|TRBJ1-4|TRBD1
CASSPDRGDEKLFF
TGTGCCAGCAGCCCCGACAGGGGTGATGAAAAACTGTTTTTT
>-|TRBV5-6|TRBJ2-5|-
CASNLQGEQETQYF
TGTGCCAGCAACCTACAGGGAGAGCAAGAGACCCAGTACTTC
>few|TRBV28|TRBJ1-1|-
CASSSQDSLNTEAFF
TGTGCCAGCAGTTCCCAAGACAGTCTGAACACTGAAGCTTTCTTT
>-|TRBV29-1|TRBJ2-7|TRBD2
CSVEEGTSGSYEQYF
TGCAGCGTTGAAGAGGGGACTAGCGGGAGCTACGAGCAGTACTTC
>-|TRBV19|TRBJ1-2|-
CASSIDPPSGVVYGYTF
TGTGCCAGTAGTATAGATCCACCCTCCGGGGTGGTCTATGGCTACACCTTC
>-|TRBV10-2|TRBJ2-2|TRBD1
CASSGQGDQTGELFF
TGCGCCAGCAGTGGACAGGGCGACCAGACCGGGGAGCTGTTTTTT
>-|TRBV6-1|TRBJ1-5|-
CASSPARSNQPQHF
TGTGCCAGCAGCCCTGCGCGGAGCAATCAGCCCCAGCATTTT
>-|TRBV6-1|TRBJ2-7|-
CASSEGTGHTYEQYF
TGTGCCAGCAGTGAAGGTACGGGACATACCTACGAGCAGTACTTC
>-|TRBV19|TRBJ2-3|-
CASRGRLSSTDTQYF
TGTGCCAGTAGGGGCCGCCTCTCAAGCACAGATACGCAGTATTTT
>-|TRBV6-4|TRBJ2-1|-
CASSDRPGVNEQFF
TGTGCCAGCAGTGACCGGCCGGGGGTGAATGAGCAGTTCTTC
>-|TRBV2|TRBJ2-5|TRBD1
CASSYRGRETQYF
TGTGCCAGCAGTTACAGGGGGCGGGAGACCCAGTACTTC
>-|TRBV19|TRBJ2-7|TRBD2
CASSYGGSSYEQYF
TGTGCCAGTAGTTACGGGGGGAGCTCCTACGAGCAGTACTTC
>-|TRBV5-1|TRBJ1-2|TRBD1
CASSIGTGDHTVYGYTF
TGCGCCAGCAGCATAGGGACAGGTGACCACACGGTCTATGGCTACACCTTC
>-|TRBV6-1|TRBJ2-7|TRBD1
CASSDTGGRGSYEQYF
TGTGCCAGCAGTGATACAGGGGGCCGGGGCTCCTACGAGCAGTACTTC